This T cell receptor (beta chain) came from a study of T cells after yellow fever vaccination. For the study at large: The authors prepared low-cell-number fractions using SMART-Seq v4 Ultra Low Input.

This clonotype was seen at least ten times. TCRdb re-derived calls from the 5' RACE reads in MiXCR, one entry per CDR3 protein. The sample holds 29,000 or so distinct CDR3 sequences, around 4.6% seen once. The sequence was obtained from a man under 40 who received the YFV17D yellow fever vaccine. Material: CD8+ T cells sorted from PBMCs, obtained 10 days after the yellow fever booster vaccination.

The CDR3 nucleotides are TGTGCCAGCAGCGTAGTTATAGGGGCAGTAACTAGCTCCTACAATGAGCAGTTCTTC. Translation gives CASSVVIGAVTSSYNEQFF. J is TRBJ2-1 and V is TRBV9, with D possibly called TRBD1 or TRBD2 (5 bases each). V was clipped by 0 bases and J by 0 bases, with 19 bases between them. In germline, CDR1 is SGDLS, CDR2 YYNGEE. The CDR3 runs 19 residues. The whole variable domain, remainder taken from reference TRBV9 and TRBJ2-1, is DSGVTQTPKHLITATGQRVTLRCSPRSGDLSVYWYQQSLDQGLQFLIQYYNGEERAKGNILERFSAQQFPDLHSELNLSSLELGDSALYFCASSVVIGAVTSSYNEQFFGPGTRLTVL.